The 22 T cell receptor beta chains reported below all come from one sample, sequenced in a study of response to subunit inactivated influenza vaccine. TCRdb re-analysed the RT-PCR reads in MiXCR, keeping a single row per CDR3 protein. The sample comprises around 520,000 distinct CDR3 sequences, approximately 10% of which are singletons, and 10% to 13% rests with the top ten. Specimen: PBMCs from blood, collected on the day of vaccination. The origin of the receptors is a man in his fifties or sixties who received an inactivated influenza vaccine.

This clonotype was recorded at least ten times. CDR3 protein: CASSWKGQQNTGELFF. The CDR3 coding sequence is TGTGCCAGCAGTTGGAAGGGACAGCAGAACACCGGGGAGCTGTTTTTT. The chain links TRBV27 to TRBJ2-2; 7 bases are a match to TRBD1. V trimming: 4 bases; J trimming: 1 base; junction bases outside the gene matches: 6. Germline-derived CDR1 and CDR2 are MNHEY and SMNVEV (reference sequence). The CDR3 extends over 16 amino acids.

The gene calls are TRBV7-8 and TRBJ2-5; possibly TRBD1 for D (5 bases). CDR1 and CDR2 from the germline V gene are SGHVS and FQNEAQ. This CDR3 has 15 residues. Trimming took off 2 bases at V and 4 bases at J, with 14 bases between the two ends. CDR3 loop: CASSLSLQGRETQYF. In nucleotides, the CDR3 is TGTGCCAGCAGCTTAAGTCTTCAGGGAAGAGAGACCCAGTACTTC.

The chain couples TRBV20-1 to TRBJ2-1, with D possibly matching TRBD2 (6 bases). The CDR3 runs to 16 residues. The germline gives CDR1 DFQATT, CDR2 SNEGSKA (reference sequence). V gave up 6 bases and J gave up 8 bases, with 26 bases separating them. The CDR3 DNA follows: TGCAGTGCCGTACTTCATGGGGGGTTTCGGGGCTATGAGCAGTTCTTC. It is translated as CSAVLHGGFRGYEQFF.

This chain links TRBV7-2 with TRBJ2-3, with D tentatively TRBD2 (5 bases). V lost 5 bases, J lost 6 bases, and 15 bases lay in between. There are 14 residues in the CDR3. Germline V gives CDR1 SGHTA, CDR2 FQGNSA. CDR3 sequence: CASSKGLGWDTQYF. CDR3 nucleotides: TGTGCCAGCAGCAAAGGACTCGGGTGGGATACGCAGTATTTT.

This clonotype has just a few counts. This chain connects TRBV10-3 to TRBJ2-2, with a possible D match to TRBD1 (6 bases). Trimming shortened V by 4 bases and J by 7 bases, and 13 bases separated the two germline ends. The CDR3 spans 14 residues. The germline CDR1 and CDR2 sequences are ENHRY and SYGVKD. Here the CDR3 reads CAISVSRGDGELFF. The CDR3 bases are TGTGCCATCAGTGTTTCCAGGGGAGACGGGGAGCTGTTTTTT.

This clonotype was counted at least ten times. This rearrangement joins TRBV9 to TRBJ2-2; 8 bases align to TRBD2. The CDR3 covers 15 residues. J lost 0 bases, V lost 2 bases, and 0 bases had no gene match. CDR1 and CDR2 (germline): SGDLS, YYNGEE. CDR3 amino acids: CASSVGLANTGELFF. The CDR3 DNA is TGTGCCAGCAGCGTGGGACTAGCGAACACCGGGGAGCTGTTTTTT.

Note on this clonotype: This clone may be a read error of a much larger clone one base away. The V and J genes are TRBV11-2 and TRBJ2-1, with D possibly matching TRBD1 (6 bases). Looked up from germline, CDR1 is SGHAT and CDR2 is FQNNGV. This CDR3 has 13 amino acids. CDR3 DNA sequence: TGTGCCAGCAGCTTTTACAGGGTGGATGAGCACTTCTTC. Translating it yields CASSFYRVDEHFF.

This clonotype was seen a few times. The chain links TRBV20-1 to TRBJ2-1; 10 bases are a match to TRBD2. The CDR3 has 15 amino acids. Germline CDR1 DFQATT, CDR2 SNEGSKA (reference sequence). V trimming: 0 bases; J trimming: 3 bases; junction bases outside the gene matches: 2. DNA for the CDR3: TGCAGTGCTAGAGATCTAGCGGGGGACTACAATGAGCAGTTCTTC. This codes for CSARDLAGDYNEQFF.

This clonotype has ten or more counts. CDR3 loop: CASGTRTGGRNEQFF. The CDR3, as DNA: TGTGCCAGCGGAACCAGGACAGGGGGCCGAAATGAGCAGTTCTTC. The gene calls are TRBV6-2 or TRBV6-3 and TRBJ2-1; 11 bases agree with TRBD1. V lost 8 bases and J lost 7; bases outside the gene matches: 10. The germline V gene encodes CDR1 MNHEY and CDR2 SVGEGT. The CDR3 spans 15 residues.

This clonotype turned up a few times. This CDR3 is CSALAANKPDEQFF. The CDR3 DNA reads TGCAGTGCTTTAGCGGCAAACAAACCGGATGAGCAGTTCTTC. V gene TRBV20-1 combines with J gene TRBJ2-1; D perhaps matches TRBD2 (6 bases). Germline V gene sequence: CDR1 DFQATT, CDR2 SNEGSKA (reference sequence). There are 14 residues in the CDR3. The V end was cut by 5 bases, the J end by 8 bases, with 19 bases between.

This clonotype was counted a few times. The V call is TRBV5-1, the J call TRBJ2-1; 10 bases agree with TRBD2. From germline, CDR1 is SGHRS and CDR2 YFSETQ. With 2 bases clipped from V and 5 bases from J, the junction kept 4 bases outside the gene matches. This CDR3 is built from 15 residues. The CDR3 sequence: CASSLGLADHNEQFF. The CDR3 nucleotides are TGCGCCAGCAGCTTAGGACTAGCGGACCACAATGAGCAGTTCTTC.

The J gene is TRBJ2-1, the V gene TRBV18; 10 nucleotides align to TRBD1. V dropped 5 bases and J dropped 6; count of bases not matched to a gene: 4. There are 14 residues in the CDR3. CDR1 and CDR2 from the germline V gene are KGHSH and LQKENI. In nucleotides, the CDR3 is TGTGCCAGCTCAAAGGGACAGGGGATCAATGAGCAGTTCTTC. It codes for CASSKGQGINEQFF.

The V and J genes are TRBV7-2 and TRBJ1-2; D possibly corresponds to TRBD1 (6 bases). The ends were cut back, 2 bases at V and 2 bases at J, with 12 bases in the middle. The length of the CDR3 is 15 residues. Germline values: CDR1 SGHTA, CDR2 FQGNSA. CDR3 coding DNA: TGTGCCAGCAGCTTACAGGGGTCTGACAACTATGGCTACACCTTC. Translating it yields CASSLQGSDNYGYTF.

This clonotype was found a few times. V is TRBV12-3 or TRBV12-4 and J is TRBJ1-1; D ambiguous. The CDR3 is made up of 11 amino acids. Between the trimmed V and J ends, which lost 5 bases and 2 bases, there was a span of 3 bases. This CDR3 is CASSINTEAFF. The CDR3 DNA follows: TGTGCCAGCAGTATCAACACTGAAGCTTTCTTT.

This chain's CDR3 is CASSDKMNTEAFF. CDR3 DNA: TGTGCCAGCAGTGATAAGATGAACACTGAAGCTTTCTTT. The chain recombines TRBV6-1 with TRBJ1-1; D gene ambiguous. The CDR3 runs 13 residues. Germline V CDR1 and CDR2: MNHNS, SASEGT. V was cut by 3 bases and J by 0 bases, with 5 bases left in between.

The chain joins TRBV28 to TRBJ2-7; tentative D call: TRBD2 (6 bases). This CDR3 spans 12 amino acids. Germline-derived CDR1 and CDR2 are MDHEN and SYDVKM. V lost 10 bases and J 2 bases, leaving 12 bases between the germline ends. CDR3 sequence (DNA): TGTGCCACACATAGCGGCGCCTACGAGCAGTACTTC. Its protein is CATHSGAYEQYF.

This clonotype has more than one count but fewer than ten. The chain recombines TRBV12-3 or TRBV12-4 with TRBJ2-7; D unclear. The ends were cut back, 1 base at V and 7 bases at J, with 8 bases in the middle. This CDR3 contains 12 residues. The CDR3 loop reads CASSLGFWEQYF. For the CDR3, the DNA is TGTGCCAGCAGTTTAGGGTTTTGGGAGCAGTACTTC.

This chain connects TRBV21-1 to TRBJ1-6; the table calls TRBD1, which could not be checked here. TRBV21-1 represents a pseudogene. The CDR3 contains 15 residues. This CDR3 is CASSKAVEGNSPLHF. In DNA form, the CDR3 reads TGTGCCAGCAGCAAAGCAGTCGAGGGGAATTCACCCCTCCACTTT.

This clonotype has just a few counts. This sequence joins TRBV9 and TRBJ2-2; 10 bases line up with TRBD1. Trimming cost V 3 bases and J 7 bases; bases outside gene matches: 6. The CDR3 has 15 residues. Germline V lookup: CDR1 SGDLS, CDR2 YYNGEE. The CDR3 sequence: CASSAGQGIGGELFF. The CDR3 coding sequence is TGTGCCAGCAGCGCGGGACAGGGGATCGGCGGGGAGCTGTTTTTT.

The chain links TRBV6-5 to TRBJ2-2; D is uncertain. Trimming removed 0 bases at V and 4 bases at J, with 9 bases between. Germline V gene data show CDR1 as MNHEY and CDR2 as SVGAGI. The CDR3 has 15 residues. The CDR3 loop reads CASSYSPGSTGELFF. In DNA, the CDR3 is TGTGCCAGCAGTTACTCTCCCGGGTCCACCGGGGAGCTGTTTTTT.

This clonotype was seen many times. This chain joins TRBV29-1 and TRBJ1-5, with D hard to call. With 6 bases removed from V and 5 bases from J, the gap between germline ends came to 20 bases. The CDR3 is made up of 15 amino acids. CDR1 and CDR2 (germline): SQVTM, ANQGSEA. The CDR3 region has the DNA TGCAGCGTAGGCCTCAACGGGGTGAGCTATCAGCCCCAGCATTTT. Translation gives CSVGLNGVSYQPQHF.

This clonotype was seen a few times. The chain uses TRBV20-1 and TRBJ1-6; no clear D. The V and J ends lost 5 bases and 1 base respectively, with 15 bases between them. This CDR3 comprises 16 residues. CDR1 is DFQATT and CDR2 is SNEGSKA in the germline V gene (reference sequence). CDR3 DNA: TGCAGTGCTGGAGCGGGTGGGAGTTCCTATAATTCACCCCTCCACTTT. Residues: CSAGAGGSSYNSPLHF.